One and the same sample provided the 8 T cell receptor beta chains below, sequenced in a study of blood T cell repertoires in COVID-19. Generated by immunoSEQ multiplex PCR, the TCRdb table keeps only in-frame clones and is missing some. The sample has some 100,000 clones; roughly 90% are singletons. Source material: peripheral blood. These receptors were taken from a man aged 70 or older who had recovered from COVID-19.

The rearrangement links TRBV5-6 to TRBJ1-1, with unresolved D. Trimming shortened V by 0 bases and J by 7 bases, and 10 bases separated the two germline ends. This CDR3 has 13 amino acids. Per germline, CDR1 SGHDT and CDR2 YYEEEE. The CDR3 DNA is TGTGCCAGCAGCTTGGTGGCAGGCCGTGAAGCTTTCTTT. Protein: CASSLVAGREAFF.

This clone was seen a handful of times. CDR3 amino acids: CASSVDREYVQGYTF. The CDR3 region has the DNA TGCGCCAGCAGCGTCGACAGGGAGTACGTGCAAGGCTACACCTTC. V is TRBV5-1 and J is TRBJ1-2; 7 nucleotides line up with TRBD1. Germline-derived CDR1 and CDR2 are SGHRS and YFSETQ. The CDR3 contains 15 residues. The J segment lost 8 bases and the V segment lost 4 bases, leaving 14 bases of the junction unmatched.

This chain connects TRBV4-3 to TRBJ2-1; 13 bases match TRBD2. The CDR3 is 15 amino acids. Germline V gene sequence: CDR1 LGHNA, CDR2 YSLEER. V gave up 4 bases and J gave up 8 bases; unmatched junction bases: 5. CDR3 bases: TGCGCCAGCAGCCCCGGACTAGCGGGAGTCGATGAGCAGTTCTTC. Protein sequence: CASSPGLAGVDEQFF.

This clone was recorded a few times. The sample contains more than one DNA sequence encoding this CDR3. The rearrangement joins TRBV5-1 to TRBJ2-1, with TRBD1 matching 9 bases. The germline CDR1 and CDR2 sequences are SGHRS and YFSETQ. With V trimmed by 3 bases and J by 7 bases, 8 bases remained unmatched. This CDR3 has 15 amino acids. CDR3 coding DNA: TGCGCCAGCAGCTCGGGACAGGGAGTATCGAATGAGCAGTTCTTC. Translating gives CASSSGQGVSNEQFF. Variable domain in full (rest from reference TRBV5-1 and TRBJ2-1): KAGVTQTPRYLIKTRGQQVTLSCSPISGHRSVSWYQQTPGQGLQFLFEYFSETQRNKGNFPGRFSGRQFSNSRSEMNVSTLELGDSALYLCASSSGQGVSNEQFFGPGTRLTVL.

The V call is TRBV19, the J call TRBJ1-6; 8 nucleotides agree with TRBD1. Germline values: CDR1 LNHDA, CDR2 SQIVND (reference sequence). The junction had 12 bases not matched to a gene; V was cut back by 5 bases and J by 9 bases. The CDR3 spans 16 residues. DNA for the CDR3: TGTGCCAGTAGTCCCCGGACAGGGAAGGTCGGTTCACCCCTCCACTTT. This codes for CASSPRTGKVGSPLHF.

The rearrangement joins TRBV4-1 to TRBJ2-3; the match to TRBD2 covers 8 bases. From germline, CDR1 is MGHRA and CDR2 YSYEKL. CDR3 length: 15 residues. J lost 1 base, V lost 4 bases, and 4 bases had no gene match. The CDR3 DNA reads TGCGCCAGCAGCCGTAGCGGGGCAGGCACAGATACGCAGTATTTT. Residues: CASSRSGAGTDTQYF.

The genes are TRBV9 and TRBJ2-5; D gene unclear. Between the trimmed V and J ends, which lost 2 bases and 0 bases, there was a span of 5 bases. Germline CDR1 and CDR2: SGDLS and YYNGEE. The CDR3 consists of 13 residues. The CDR3 nucleotides read TGTGCCAGCAGCGTTTCCTACCAAGAGACCCAGTACTTC. It is translated as CASSVSYQETQYF.

This clone was detected only once. The chain is built from TRBV28 and TRBJ1-4; 9 nucleotides align to TRBD1. The CDR3 is 14 residues long. Germline lookup yields CDR1 MDHEN and CDR2 SYDVKM. After removal of 7 bases from V and 7 bases from J, the junction contained 7 bases not matched to a gene. In DNA form, the CDR3 reads TGTGCCAGCACAACGACAGGGGGGTCTGAAAAACTGTTTTTT. This codes for CASTTTGGSEKLFF.